This TCR beta chain was retrieved from a study of response to subunit inactivated influenza vaccine. Study-wide findings and caveats: That few new T cells are recruited by each seasonal influenza vaccination was the authors' suggestion.

TCRdb processed the RT-PCR reads anew with MiXCR; each CDR3 protein has one entry. The sample gives about 650,000 distinct CDR3 sequences, 14% of which show up once; 7.6% is in the top ten. This CDR3 has 17 residues. Germline V lookup: CDR1 SEHNR, CDR2 FQNEAQ (reference sequence). V shed 1 base, J shed 4 bases, and the junction held 9 bases outside the gene matches. About this clonotype: As yet, its antigen is unknown.

The TCR originated in a man in his forties or fifties who received an inactivated influenza vaccine. Sample: PBMCs from blood, taken around 15 days before vaccination. V usage is TRBV7-9 and J usage is TRBJ2-1; 8 bases are a match to TRBD2. This CDR3 reads CASSLGAGAHQYNEQFF. The CDR3 region has the DNA TGTGCCAGCAGCTTAGGAGCGGGGGCCCATCAATACAATGAGCAGTTCTTC.